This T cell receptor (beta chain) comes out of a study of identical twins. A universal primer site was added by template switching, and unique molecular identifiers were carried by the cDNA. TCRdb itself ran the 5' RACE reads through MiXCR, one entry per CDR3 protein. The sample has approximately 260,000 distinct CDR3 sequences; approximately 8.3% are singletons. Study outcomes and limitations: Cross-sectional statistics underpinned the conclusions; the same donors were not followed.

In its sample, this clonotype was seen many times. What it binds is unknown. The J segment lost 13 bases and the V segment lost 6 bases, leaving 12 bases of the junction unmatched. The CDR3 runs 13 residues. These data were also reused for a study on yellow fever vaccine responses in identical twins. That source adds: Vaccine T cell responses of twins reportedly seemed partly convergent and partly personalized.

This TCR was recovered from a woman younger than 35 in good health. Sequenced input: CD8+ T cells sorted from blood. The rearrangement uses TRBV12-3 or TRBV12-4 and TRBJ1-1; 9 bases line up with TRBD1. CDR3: CASSPRTGEVDFF. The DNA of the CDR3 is TGTGCCAGCAGCCCTCGGACAGGGGAGGTGGATTTCTTT.